This T cell receptor beta chain was identified during a study of shared clonotypes between healthy human individuals. Study-wide background: The study used three CD4 naive, three CD4 memory, two CD8 naive and one CD8 memory plate per donor. Study-wide results and limits: Represented diversity (both genetic and exposure-history) was limited by the small number of donors.

HIV-negative, healthy adults without recent acute infections or vaccinations were the donors. This clone was recorded once. Its antigen is currently unknown. Deep-level settings were used for running the assay. Repertoires were generated with immunoSEQ multiplex PCR, while TCRdb's copy carries only in-frame clones and drops some. The table lists about 2 million clones, approximately 95% of them singletons, with around 0.13% in the top ten. The CDR3 is 13 residues long. V dropped 2 bases and J dropped 6 bases, with 10 bases sitting between them. In germline, CDR1 is MNHNS, CDR2 SASEGT. The receptor was derived from a man younger than 35 in good health. Sequences were obtained from naive CD4+ T cells sorted from blood. Subset in this sample: CD45RA+ positively selected. This chain joins TRBV6-1 and TRBJ1-1, with D hard to call. CDR3 sequence reads: CASSEIRISEAFF. The CDR3, as DNA: TGTGCCAGCAGTGAAATCAGGATCTCTGAAGCTTTCTTT.